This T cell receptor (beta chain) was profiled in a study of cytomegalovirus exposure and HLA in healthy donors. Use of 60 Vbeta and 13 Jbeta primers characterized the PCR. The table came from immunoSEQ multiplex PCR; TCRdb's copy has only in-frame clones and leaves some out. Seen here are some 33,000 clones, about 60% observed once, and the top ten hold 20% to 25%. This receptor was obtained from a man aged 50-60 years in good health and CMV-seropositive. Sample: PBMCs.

CDR3 amino acids: CATEAFGANVLTF. CDR3 DNA: TGTGCCACGGAGGCGTTTGGGGCCAACGTCCTGACTTTC. V and J are TRBV15 and TRBJ2-6; D may be TRBD2 (5 bases). V was cut by 9 bases and J by 3 bases, with 9 bases left in between. CDR3 length: 13 amino acids. Per the germline V gene, CDR1 is LNHNV and CDR2 is YYDKDF (reference sequence).